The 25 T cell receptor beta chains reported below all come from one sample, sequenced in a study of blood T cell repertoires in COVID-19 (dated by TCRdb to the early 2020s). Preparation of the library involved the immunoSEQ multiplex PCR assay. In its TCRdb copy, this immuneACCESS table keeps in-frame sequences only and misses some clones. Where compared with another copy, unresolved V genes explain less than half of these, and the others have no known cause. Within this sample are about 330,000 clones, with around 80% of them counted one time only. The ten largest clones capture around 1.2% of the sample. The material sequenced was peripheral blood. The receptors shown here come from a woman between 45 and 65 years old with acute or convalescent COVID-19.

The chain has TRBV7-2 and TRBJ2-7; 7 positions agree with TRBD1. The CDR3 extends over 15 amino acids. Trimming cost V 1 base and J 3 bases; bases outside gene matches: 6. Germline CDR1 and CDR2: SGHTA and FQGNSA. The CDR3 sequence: CASSLGAGQVYEQYF. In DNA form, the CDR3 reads TGTGCCAGCAGCTTAGGGGCCGGACAGGTCTACGAGCAGTACTTC.

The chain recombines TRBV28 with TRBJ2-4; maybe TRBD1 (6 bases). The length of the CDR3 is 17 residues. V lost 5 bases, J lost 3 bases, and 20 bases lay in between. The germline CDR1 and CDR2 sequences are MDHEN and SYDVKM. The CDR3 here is CASSPGTNEWGKNIQYF. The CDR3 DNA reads TGTGCCAGCAGTCCCGGGACAAACGAGTGGGGCAAAAACATTCAGTACTTC. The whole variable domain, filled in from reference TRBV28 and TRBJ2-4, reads DVKVTQSSRYLVKRTGEKVFLECVQDMDHENMFWYRQDPGLGLRLIYFSYDVKMKEKGDIPEGYSVSREKKERFSLILESASTNQTSMYLCASSPGTNEWGKNIQYFGAGTRLSVL.

The CDR3 region is CASSLAGMAGNTIYF. The CDR3 DNA follows: TGTGCCAGCAGCTTGGCGGGAATGGCTGGAAACACCATATATTTT. The chain carries TRBV5-4 and TRBJ1-3; D is uncertain. This CDR3 has 15 residues. The V and J ends lost 0 bases and 2 bases respectively, with 9 bases between them. From germline, CDR1 is SGHNT and CDR2 YYREEE (reference sequence).

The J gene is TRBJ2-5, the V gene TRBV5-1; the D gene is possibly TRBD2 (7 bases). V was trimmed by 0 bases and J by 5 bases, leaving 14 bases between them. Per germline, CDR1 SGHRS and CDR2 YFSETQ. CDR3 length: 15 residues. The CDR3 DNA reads TGCGCCAGCAGCTTGGGGCGGGGGCGAGAGGAGACCCAGTACTTC. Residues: CASSLGRGREETQYF.

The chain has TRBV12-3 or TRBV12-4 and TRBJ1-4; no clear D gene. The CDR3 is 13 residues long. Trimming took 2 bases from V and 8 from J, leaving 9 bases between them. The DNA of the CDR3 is TGTGCCAGCAGTTTAATGAGGGTGGAAAAACTGTTTTTT. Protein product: CASSLMRVEKLFF.

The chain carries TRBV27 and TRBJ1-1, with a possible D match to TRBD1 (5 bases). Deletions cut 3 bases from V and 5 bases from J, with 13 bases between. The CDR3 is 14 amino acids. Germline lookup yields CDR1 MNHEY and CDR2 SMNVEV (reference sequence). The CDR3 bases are TGTGCCAGCAGTTTCCTCCGGGGGGAAACTGAAGCTTTCTTT. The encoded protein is CASSFLRGETEAFF.

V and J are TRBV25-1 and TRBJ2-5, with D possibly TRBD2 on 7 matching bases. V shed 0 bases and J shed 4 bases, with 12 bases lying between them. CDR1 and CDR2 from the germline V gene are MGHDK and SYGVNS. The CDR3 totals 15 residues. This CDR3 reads CASSEYRGAGETQYF. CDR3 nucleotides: TGTGCCAGCAGTGAATATCGGGGGGCAGGAGAGACCCAGTACTTC.

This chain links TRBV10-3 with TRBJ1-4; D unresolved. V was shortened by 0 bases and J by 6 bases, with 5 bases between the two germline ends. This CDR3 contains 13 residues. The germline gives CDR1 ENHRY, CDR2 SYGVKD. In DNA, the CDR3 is TGTGCCATCAGTGAGTCAACGGATGAAAAACTGTTTTTT. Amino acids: CAISESTDEKLFF.

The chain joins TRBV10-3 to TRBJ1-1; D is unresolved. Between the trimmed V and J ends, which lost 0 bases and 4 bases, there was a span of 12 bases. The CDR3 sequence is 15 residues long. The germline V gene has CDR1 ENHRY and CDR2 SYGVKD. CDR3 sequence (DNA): TGTGCCATCAGTGAGTCGGTCGCCCCCGGCACTGAAGCTTTCTTT. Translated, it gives CAISESVAPGTEAFF.

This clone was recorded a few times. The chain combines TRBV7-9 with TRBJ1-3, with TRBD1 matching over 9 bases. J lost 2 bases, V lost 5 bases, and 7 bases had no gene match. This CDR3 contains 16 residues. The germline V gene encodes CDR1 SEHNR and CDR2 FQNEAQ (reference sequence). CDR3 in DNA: TGTGCCAGCAGCCCCCCGGGACAGGGTGCTGGAAACACCATATATTTT. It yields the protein CASSPPGQGAGNTIYF.

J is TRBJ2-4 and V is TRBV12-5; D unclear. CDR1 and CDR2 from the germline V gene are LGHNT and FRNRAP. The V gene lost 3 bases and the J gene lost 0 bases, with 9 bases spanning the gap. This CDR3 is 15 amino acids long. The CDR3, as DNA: TGTGCTAGTGGTTTCAGTCGTTTAGCCAAAAACATTCAGTACTTC. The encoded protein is CASGFSRLAKNIQYF.

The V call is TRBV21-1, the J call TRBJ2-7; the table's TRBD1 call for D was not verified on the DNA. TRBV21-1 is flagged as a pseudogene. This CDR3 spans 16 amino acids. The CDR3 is CASSSRTGVNPYEQYF. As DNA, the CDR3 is TGTGCCAGCAGCAGCCGGACAGGGGTAAACCCCTACGAGCAGTACTTC.

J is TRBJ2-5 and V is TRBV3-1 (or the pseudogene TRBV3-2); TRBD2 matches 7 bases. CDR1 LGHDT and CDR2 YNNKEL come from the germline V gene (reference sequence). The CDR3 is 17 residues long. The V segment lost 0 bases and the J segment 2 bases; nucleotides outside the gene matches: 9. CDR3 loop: CASSQETSGAVQETQYF. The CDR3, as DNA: TGTGCCAGCAGCCAAGAGACGAGCGGGGCCGTTCAAGAGACCCAGTACTTC.

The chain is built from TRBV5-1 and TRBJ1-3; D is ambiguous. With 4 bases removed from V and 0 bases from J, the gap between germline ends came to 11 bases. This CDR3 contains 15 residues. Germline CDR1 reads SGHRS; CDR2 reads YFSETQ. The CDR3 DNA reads TGCGCCAGCAGCGGGCAGCTCGACTCTGGAAACACCATATATTTT. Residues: CASSGQLDSGNTIYF.

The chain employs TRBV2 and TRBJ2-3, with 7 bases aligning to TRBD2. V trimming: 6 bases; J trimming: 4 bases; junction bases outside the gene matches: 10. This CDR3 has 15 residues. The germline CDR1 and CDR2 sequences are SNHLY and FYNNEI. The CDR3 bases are TGTGCCAGCAGGAGCAGGACTAGTTTATCAGATACGCAGTATTTT. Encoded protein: CASRSRTSLSDTQYF.

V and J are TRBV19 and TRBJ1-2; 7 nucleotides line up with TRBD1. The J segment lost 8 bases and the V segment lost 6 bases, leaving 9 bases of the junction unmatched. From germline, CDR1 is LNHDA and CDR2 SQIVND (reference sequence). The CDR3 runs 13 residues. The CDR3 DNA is TGTGCCAGTAGGAAAGAGACAGGGAAAGGCTACACCTTC. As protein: CASRKETGKGYTF.

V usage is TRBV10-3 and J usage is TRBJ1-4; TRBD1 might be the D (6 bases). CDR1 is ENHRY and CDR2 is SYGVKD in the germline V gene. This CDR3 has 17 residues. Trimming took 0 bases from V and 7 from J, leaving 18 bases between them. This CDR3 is CAISESRGRSVPEKLFF. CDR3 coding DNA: TGTGCCATCAGTGAGTCCAGGGGCAGATCGGTTCCTGAAAAACTGTTTTTT.

The CDR3 loop is CASSQGQDNQPQHF. The CDR3 bases are TGTGCCAGCAGCCAAGGACAAGACAATCAGCCCCAGCATTTT. V usage is TRBV3-1 (or the pseudogene TRBV3-2) and J usage is TRBJ1-5, with no clear D. The CDR3 runs 14 residues. V was trimmed by 1 base and J by 3 bases, leaving 7 bases between them. Germline V gene data show CDR1 as LGHDT and CDR2 as YNNKEL (reference sequence).

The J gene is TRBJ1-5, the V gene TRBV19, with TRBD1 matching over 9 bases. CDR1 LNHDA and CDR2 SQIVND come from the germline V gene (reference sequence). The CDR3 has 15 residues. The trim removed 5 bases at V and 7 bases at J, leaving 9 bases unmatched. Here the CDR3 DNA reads TGTGCCAGTAGTCGACCTGGACAGGGGAGGCAGCCCCAGCATTTT. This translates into CASSRPGQGRQPQHF.

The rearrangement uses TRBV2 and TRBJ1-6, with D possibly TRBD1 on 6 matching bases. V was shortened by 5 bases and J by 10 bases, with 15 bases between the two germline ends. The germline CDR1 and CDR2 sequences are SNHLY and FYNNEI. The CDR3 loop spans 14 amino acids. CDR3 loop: CASSSTGNESPLHF. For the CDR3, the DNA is TGTGCCAGCAGTTCTACAGGGAATGAATCACCCCTCCACTTT.

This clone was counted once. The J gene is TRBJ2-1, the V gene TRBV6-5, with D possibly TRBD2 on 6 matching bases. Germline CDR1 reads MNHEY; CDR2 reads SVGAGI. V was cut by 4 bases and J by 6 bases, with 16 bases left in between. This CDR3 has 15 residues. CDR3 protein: CASSFKWDFRNEQFF. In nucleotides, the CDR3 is TGTGCCAGCAGTTTTAAGTGGGACTTTCGCAATGAGCAGTTCTTC.

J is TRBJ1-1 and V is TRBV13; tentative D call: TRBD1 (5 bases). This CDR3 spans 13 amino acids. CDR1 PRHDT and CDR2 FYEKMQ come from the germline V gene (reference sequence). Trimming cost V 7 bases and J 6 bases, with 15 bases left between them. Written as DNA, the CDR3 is TGTGCCAGCACCCTCCCCCCGGGGGCTGAAGCTTTCTTT. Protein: CASTLPPGAEAFF.

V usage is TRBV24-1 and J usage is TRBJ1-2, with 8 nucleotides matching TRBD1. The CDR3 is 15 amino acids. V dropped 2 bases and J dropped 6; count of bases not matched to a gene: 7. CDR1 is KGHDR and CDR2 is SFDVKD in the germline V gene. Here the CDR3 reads CATSDSGQGGDGYTF. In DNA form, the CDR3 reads TGTGCCACCAGTGATTCCGGACAGGGTGGGGATGGCTACACCTTC.

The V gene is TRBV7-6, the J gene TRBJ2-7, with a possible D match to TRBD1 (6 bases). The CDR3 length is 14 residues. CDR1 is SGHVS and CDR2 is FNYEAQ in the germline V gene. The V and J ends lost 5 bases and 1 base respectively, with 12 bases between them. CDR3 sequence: CASSLGTQSYEQYF. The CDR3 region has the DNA TGTGCCAGCAGCCTAGGGACACAATCCTACGAGCAGTACTTC.

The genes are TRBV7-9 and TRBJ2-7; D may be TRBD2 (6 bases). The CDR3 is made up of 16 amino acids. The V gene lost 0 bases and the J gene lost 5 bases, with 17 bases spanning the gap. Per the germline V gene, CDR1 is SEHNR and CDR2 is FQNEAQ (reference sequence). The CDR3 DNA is TGTGCCAGCAGCTTAGCGGGGACTTTTCTTACGGACGAGCAGTACTTC. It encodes CASSLAGTFLTDEQYF.